This TCR beta chain emerged from a study of T cells in Graves' hyperthyroidism and ophthalmopathy. Study-level background: Before treatment of any kind, peripheral blood was taken at initial diagnosis.

This clonotype was seen a few times. What it recognizes is unknown. Study-level results: Most clonotypes expanded in thyroid above 0.001 were likewise present in blood.

Amplified TCR beta CDR3 regions came from RNA transcripts. When the TCR CDR3 underwent first-round RT-PCR, the HTBI primer set was used. In TCRdb, the multiplex PCR reads were re-called with MiXCR into one record per CDR3 protein. The data show roughly 840,000 distinct CDR3 sequences, with 38% seen just once and approximately 8.7% held by the top ten. Hyperthyroidism of Graves' type that showed no ophthalmopathy progression within 18 months was stable. Uncontrolled infection, other autoimmune disease, pregnancy or lactation excluded patients. This CDR3 region has 14 residues. Trimming removed 5 bases from V and 9 bases from J; junction bases left unmatched: 8.

Material for sequencing was blood. The sequence derives from a man younger than 30 with Graves' hyperthyroidism. The chain is built from TRBV12-3 or TRBV12-4 and TRBJ2-7; the match to TRBD2 covers 12 bases. Written as DNA, the CDR3 is TGTGCCAGCAGTCGGACTAGCGGGGACACGGGGCAGTACTTC. Its protein product is CASSRTSGDTGQYF.